This T cell receptor (beta chain) is from a study of CD8 T cells in Susac syndrome. An amount of RNA that ranged from roughly 0.5 to 1 ug was reverse transcribed with random hexamers. Multiplex immunoSEQ PCR targeted 54 Vbeta and 13 Jbeta TCR beta segments. MiXCR, run by TCRdb on the immunoSEQ multiplex PCR reads, gives a single entry per CDR3 protein. Of about 130,000 distinct CDR3 sequences listed, roughly 80% are singletons. Bulk CD8+ and CD4+ cells came from magnetic negative isolation; CD8+ TEMRA by FACS. In germline, CDR1 is LNHDA, CDR2 SQIVND (reference sequence). This CDR3 region has 19 residues. V dropped 0 bases and J dropped 4 bases, with 23 bases sitting between them.

V and J are TRBV19 and TRBJ2-3; a weak D match, TRBD2 (6 bases). This receptor was identified in a human donor with multiple sclerosis. Sequenced sample: CD8+ T cells from PBMCs. In DNA form, the CDR3 reads TGTGCCAGTAGTATAGATCTATTGGGAGGAGGGACTGGTGCAGATACGCAGTATTTT. Amino acid sequence: CASSIDLLGGGTGADTQYF.